This is a list of T cell receptor beta chains from one sample in a study of blood T cell repertoires in COVID-19. Repertoires were generated with immunoSEQ multiplex PCR, while TCRdb's copy carries only in-frame clones and drops some. The sample contains some 150,000 clones, about 88% of which appear only once. The sample consisted of peripheral blood. The receptors originated from a human donor in a cohort sampled during active COVID-19. CDR3s include the opening cysteine and the closing phenylalanine or tryptophan. The D gene is left open where the match is weak. Rows give clone size only sometimes, using once, few, many, or a class for an expanded clone.

>-|TRBV5-1|TRBJ2-3|-
CASSLVGDSITDTQYF
TGCGCCAGCAGCTTGGTAGGGGATTCTATCACAGATACGCAGTATTTT
>few|TRBV5-6|TRBJ2-3|TRBD2
CASSRRLAGDSTDTQYF
TGTGCCAGCAGCCGTCGACTAGCGGGAGATAGCACAGATACGCAGTATTTT
>-|TRBV29-1|TRBJ1-2|TRBD1
CSVETGGRGYTF
TGCAGCGTCGAAACAGGGGGACGGGGCTACACCTTC
>few|TRBV7-3|TRBJ2-7|-
CASSLVKDSYEQYF
TGTGCCAGCAGCTTAGTTAAGGACAGCTACGAGCAGTACTTC
>-|TRBV9|TRBJ2-3|-
CASSVGPGTDTQYF
TGTGCCAGCAGCGTAGGTCCGGGCACAGATACGCAGTATTTT
>many|TRBV6-5|TRBJ1-4|TRBD1
CASSTGTAEKLFF
TGTGCCAGCAGTACCGGGACAGCGGAAAAACTGTTTTTT
>-|TRBV27|TRBJ2-7|TRBD2
CASSSRGAGDTYEQYF
TGTGCCAGCAGTTCCCGGGGTGCGGGAGATACCTACGAGCAGTACTTC
>once|TRBV11-2|TRBJ1-3|-
CASSLDLEGRNTIYF
TGTGCCAGCAGCTTAGATCTAGAGGGAAGAAACACCATATATTTT
>-|TRBV15|TRBJ2-1|TRBD2
CATSVGGTSNEQFF
TGTGCCACCAGCGTCGGGGGGACGAGCAATGAGCAGTTCTTC
>-|TRBV11-2|TRBJ2-7|-
CASSLDGTSYEQYF
TGTGCCAGCAGCTTAGATGGGACTTCCTACGAGCAGTACTTC
>-|TRBV29-1|TRBJ2-4|TRBD2
CSVVAGGIKNIQYF
TGCAGCGTTGTAGCGGGGGGGATCAAAAACATTCAGTACTTC
>-|TRBV15|TRBJ2-1|TRBD2
CATSRDLAGGNEQFF
TGTGCCACCAGCAGAGATCTAGCGGGAGGCAATGAGCAGTTCTTC
>once|TRBV19|TRBJ2-3|TRBD2
CASSMIAGGGTDTQYF
TGTGCCAGTAGTATGATAGCGGGAGGGGGGACAGATACGCAGTATTTT
>few|TRBV4-1|TRBJ1-5|-
CASSQDRGSSMPQHF
TGCGCCAGCAGCCAAGATAGGGGTTCTTCAATGCCCCAGCATTTT
>-|TRBV5-4|TRBJ2-7|-
CASSGGPDPSYEQYF
TGTGCCAGCAGCGGGGGCCCGGACCCCTCCTACGAGCAGTACTTC
>-|TRBV19|TRBJ2-1|TRBD2
CASSIGGGDEQFF
TGTGCCAGTAGTATAGGTGGGGGGGATGAGCAGTTCTTC
>-|TRBV4-1|TRBJ1-4|TRBD1
CASSQKNPGGTNEKLFF
TGCGCCAGCAGCCAAAAGAATCCAGGGGGTACTAATGAAAAACTGTTTTTT
>-|TRBV12-3/TRBV12-4|TRBJ2-1|-
CASSPPLGGEFF
TGTGCCAGCAGTCCCCCCTTGGGGGGAGAGTTCTTC
>-|TRBV6-2/TRBV6-3|TRBJ2-5|TRBD2
CASSPTSGGRETQYF
TGTGCCAGCAGTCCGACTAGCGGGGGGAGAGAGACCCAGTACTTC
>-|TRBV11-2|TRBJ2-2|-
CASSFSASRRGTGELFF
TGTGCCAGCAGCTTTTCAGCGAGTCGCAGGGGCACCGGGGAGCTGTTTTTT
>-|TRBV27|TRBJ2-3|-
CASSLKDTQYF
TGTGCCAGCAGTCTAAAAGATACGCAGTATTTT
>-|TRBV18|TRBJ1-1|TRBD1
CASSPLSNRGDSGTEAFF
TGTGCCAGCTCACCACTATCAAACAGGGGAGACAGCGGCACTGAAGCTTTCTTT
>-|TRBV19|TRBJ1-1|TRBD1
CASSIIGTGRLTEAFF
TGTGCCAGTAGTATTATCGGGACAGGGAGACTTACTGAAGCTTTCTTT
>-|TRBV19|TRBJ1-1|-
CASSPGLNTEAFF
TGTGCCAGTAGTCCGGGTTTGAACACTGAAGCTTTCTTT
>few|TRBV18|TRBJ2-3|-
CASSPRSGARTDTQYF
TGTGCCAGCTCACCACGATCCGGTGCTCGCACAGATACGCAGTATTTT
>once|TRBV28|TRBJ2-7|-
CASSSGFYEQYF
TGTGCCAGCAGTTCAGGGTTTTACGAGCAGTACTTC
>-|TRBV6-5|TRBJ2-3|-
CASKEGALGSDTQYF
TGTGCCAGCAAGGAGGGGGCGCTCGGGTCAGATACGCAGTATTTT
>-|TRBV30|TRBJ2-1|TRBD2
CAWSVITRGGRNEQFF
TGTGCCTGGAGTGTAATCACTCGGGGGGGAAGGAATGAGCAGTTCTTC
>-|TRBV7-9|TRBJ2-1|TRBD2
CASSLGRGENNEQFF
TGTGCCAGCAGCTTAGGGCGGGGGGAAAACAATGAGCAGTTCTTC
>-|TRBV6-5|TRBJ2-5|TRBD2
CASRAGLGETQYF
TGTGCCAGCAGAGCGGGGCTTGGGGAGACCCAGTACTTC
>-|TRBV19|TRBJ2-1|-
CASSMGRGYINEQFF
TGTGCCAGTAGTATGGGACGGGGGTATATCAATGAGCAGTTCTTC
>-|TRBV28|TRBJ1-5|TRBD1
CASSPFRTGRQPQHF
TGTGCCAGCAGCCCCTTCCGGACAGGGAGGCAGCCCCAGCATTTT
>few|TRBV6-6|TRBJ1-2|TRBD1
CASGPLAGQGGYGYTF
TGTGCCAGCGGACCCCTCGCGGGACAGGGGGGCTATGGCTACACCTTC
>-|TRBV30|TRBJ2-6|TRBD1
CAWKTGPGANVLTF
TGTGCCTGGAAGACAGGGCCTGGGGCCAACGTCCTGACTTTC
>once|TRBV2|TRBJ2-7|-
CASSPKGLRGYEQYF
TGTGCCAGCAGCCCCAAGGGGCTCAGGGGTTACGAGCAGTACTTC
>-|TRBV6-2/TRBV6-3|TRBJ2-3|TRBD1
CASSLQGSSDTQYF
TGTGCCAGCAGTTTACAGGGGTCTTCAGATACGCAGTATTTT
>-|TRBV5-1|TRBJ2-7|TRBD1
CASSRQGELGEQYF
TGCGCCAGCAGCCGACAGGGGGAATTGGGCGAGCAGTACTTC
>-|TRBV28|TRBJ1-1|-
CASSLYATGAAGGAFF
TGTGCCAGCAGTCTATACGCGACAGGAGCCGCCGGTGGGGCTTTCTTT
>-|TRBV15|TRBJ1-5|TRBD1
CATSRGGQGAGQPQHF
TGTGCCACCAGCAGGGGGGGACAGGGGGCCGGTCAGCCCCAGCATTTT
>few|TRBV12-3/TRBV12-4|TRBJ2-1|-
CASGPANNEQFF
TGTGCCAGCGGTCCCGCGAACAATGAGCAGTTCTTC
>-|TRBV23-1|TRBJ2-1|-
CASSQRPIVDNEQFF
TGCGCCAGCAGTCAGCGTCCCATTGTTGATAATGAGCAGTTCTTC
>-|TRBV7-2|TRBJ2-1|TRBD2
CASSITSGRGNEQFF
TGTGCCAGCAGCATAACTAGCGGGAGGGGAAATGAGCAGTTCTTC
>-|TRBV19|TRBJ1-2|-
CASRPRSDYGYTF
TGTGCCAGTAGACCCCGGTCTGACTATGGCTACACCTTC
>-|TRBV6-6|TRBJ1-1|TRBD1
CAGAQGGTEAFF
TGTGCCGGCGCACAGGGGGGGACTGAAGCTTTCTTT
>-|TRBV9|TRBJ2-2|TRBD1
CASSGQGVGELFF
TGTGCCAGCAGCGGACAGGGTGTGGGGGAGCTGTTTTTT
>-|TRBV5-1|TRBJ1-6|-
CASSLVGRDNSPLHF
TGCGCCAGCAGCTTGGTAGGCCGGGATAATTCACCCCTCCACTTT
>-|TRBV11-2|TRBJ1-2|TRBD1
CASSLLTGGADYGYTF
TGTGCCAGCAGCTTATTAACAGGGGGCGCGGACTATGGCTACACCTTC
>once|TRBV28|TRBJ1-4|-
CASSFQARNNEKLFF
TGTGCCAGCAGTTTCCAAGCGAGAAATAATGAAAAACTGTTTTTT
>-|TRBV15|TRBJ1-5|-
CATSGQPTANSNQPQHF
TGTGCCACCAGCGGTCAACCGACAGCTAATAGCAATCAGCCCCAGCATTTT
>few|TRBV9|TRBJ1-6|-
CASSVEYRNSPLHF
TGTGCCAGCAGCGTAGAATACAGAAATTCACCCCTCCACTTT
>-|TRBV7-2|TRBJ2-3|TRBD2
CASSLGVAGAGDTQYF
TGTGCCAGCAGCTTAGGGGTAGCGGGAGCCGGAGATACGCAGTATTTT
>-|TRBV3-1/TRBV3-2|TRBJ1-2|TRBD1
CATLPGTGPLYGYTF
TGTGCCACCCTCCCCGGGACAGGGCCCCTCTATGGCTACACCTTC
>once|TRBV4-1|TRBJ2-1|TRBD2
CASSKRELAGTQFF
TGCGCCAGCAGCAAACGCGAACTAGCGGGGACACAGTTCTTC
>-|TRBV6-5|TRBJ2-3|-
CASRRRASPGDTQYF
TGTGCCAGCAGACGGAGGGCCTCCCCGGGGGATACGCAGTATTTT